The 7 T cell receptor beta chains presented below share a single source sample, sequenced in a study of glioma-infiltrating T cells. TCR alpha and beta CDR3 regions were amplified from RNA using iRepertoire nested multiplex PCR. TCRdb reprocessed the multiplex PCR reads with MiXCR, giving one entry per CDR3 protein. Here the sample spans roughly 100,000 distinct CDR3 sequences, around 28% being singletons. The sample was glioma tissue, nonneoplastic brain tissue, or PBMCs (not recorded which). These receptors originate from a human donor with low-grade glioma or glioblastoma, undergoing nonglioma brain surgery, or in good health (not recorded which).

The chain links TRBV30 to TRBJ1-2; the D gene is possibly TRBD1 (5 bases). CDR1 and CDR2 from the germline V gene are GTSNPN and SVGIG (reference sequence). V shed 7 bases and J shed 3 bases, with 15 bases lying between them. The CDR3 loop spans 13 amino acids. CDR3 region: CAYQPGNHYGYTF. CDR3 nucleotides: TGTGCCTACCAACCAGGGAACCACTATGGCTACACCTTC. The full variable domain, completed using reference TRBV30 and TRBJ1-2, is SQTIHQWPATLVQPVGSPLSLECTVEGTSNPNLYWYRQAAGRGLQLLFYSVGIGQISSEVPQNLSASRPQDRQFILSSKKLLLSDSGFYLCAYQPGNHYGYTFGSGTRLTVV.

As for this clonotype: A much larger clone differs from this one at a single base, so this may be a read error. V usage is TRBV7-2 and J usage is TRBJ2-7, with D perhaps assigned TRBD1 or TRBD2 (5 bases each). Trimming removed 5 bases from V and 2 bases from J, with 16 bases in between. The germline V gene encodes CDR1 SGHTA and CDR2 FQGNSA. The CDR3 runs 15 residues. This CDR3 reads CASSVDGAQAYEQYF. CDR3 nucleotides: TGTGCCAGCAGCGTCGACGGGGCTCAAGCCTACGAGCAGTACTTC.

This clonotype was counted many times. The rearrangement joins TRBV27 to TRBJ2-3; unclear D gene. Trimming pared 0 bases from V and 3 bases from J, leaving 13 bases between. The CDR3 length is 16 residues. CDR1 MNHEY and CDR2 SMNVEV come from the germline V gene (reference sequence). The CDR3 sequence is CASSLSPTVDTDTQYF. The CDR3 DNA sequence: TGTGCCAGCAGTTTATCCCCGACGGTGGATACAGATACGCAGTATTTT.

A remark on this clonotype: It may be a read error: a sequence one base away is much more abundant. This CDR3 reads CASPWGRTNEKLFF. As DNA, the CDR3 is TGTGCCAGCCCTTGGGGGCGAACTAATGAAAAACTGTTTTTT. The chain carries TRBV6-1 and TRBJ1-4; maybe TRBD1 (6 bases). CDR3 length: 14 residues. V lost 8 bases and J 1 base, leaving 11 bases between the germline ends. CDR1 is MNHNS, CDR2 SASEGT, per germline.

This clonotype was detected ten times or more. V is TRBV20-1 and J is TRBJ1-1; a possible D gene is TRBD1 (6 bases). The CDR3 spans 13 residues. Trimming pared 5 bases from V and 3 bases from J, leaving 13 bases between. Germline V gene lookup returns CDR1 DFQATT and CDR2 SNEGSKA (reference sequence). The CDR3 spells CSALRTEYTEAFF. CDR3 in DNA: TGCAGTGCTTTGCGGACAGAGTACACTGAAGCTTTCTTT.

This clonotype came up a few times. The rearrangement links TRBV11-2 to TRBJ2-1, with D uncertain. The CDR3 extends over 10 amino acids. Germline V gene data show CDR1 as SGHAT and CDR2 as FQNNGV. V shed 8 bases and J shed 13 bases, with 12 bases lying between them. The CDR3 loop reads CASAQYSQFF. Written as DNA, the CDR3 is TGTGCCAGCGCCCAGTACTCCCAGTTCTTC.

This clonotype turned up a few times. Germline is not matched at one junction end, which may reflect a read error. The chain combines TRBV7-7 with TRBJ2-7; D call uncertain. Per germline, CDR1 SSHAT and CDR2 FNYEAQ (reference sequence). This CDR3 has 13 amino acids. DNA for the CDR3: TGTGCTAGCAGCTTGAGGTATAACTACGAGCAGTACTTC. It yields the protein CASSLRYNYEQYF.